This T cell receptor (beta chain) was identified in a study of control samples from healthy donors and cancer patients. The method was immunoSEQ multiplex PCR; TCRdb's version includes in-frame clones alone and lacks a portion of them. The sample has about 130,000 clones, about 93% seen once. Unmatched junction bases numbered 9, after V lost 2 bases and J lost 5 bases. This CDR3 contains 16 residues. The germline CDR1 and CDR2 sequences are SGHAT and FQNNGV. This TCR was recovered from a man aged 50 to 60 with head and neck cancer. The chain uses TRBV11-2 and TRBJ2-3; 8 bases are a match to TRBD1. Sequencing used PBMCs. The CDR3 nucleotides read TGTGCCAGCAGCTTAAATGTTCAGGGGGCGAAAGATACGCAGTATTTT. This codes for CASSLNVQGAKDTQYF.